These 14 T cell receptor beta chains originate from one sample sequenced in a study of blood T cell repertoires in COVID-19. Sequencing was performed with immunoSEQ multiplex PCR; in TCRdb, only in-frame clones are kept and a portion is missing. This sample has about 82,000 clones, with about four fifths found just once. Sequenced sample: peripheral blood. The receptor source for this set is a woman between 40 and 50 years old with active or convalescent COVID-19.

This chain connects TRBV7-8 to TRBJ1-1, with D perhaps matching TRBD1 (6 bases). V lost 5 bases to trimming and J lost 6 bases, with 28 bases between them. Germline V CDR1 and CDR2: SGHVS, FQNEAQ. The CDR3 consists of 18 residues. DNA of the CDR3: TGTGCCAGCAGCCAAACATCGATCGTAATTACAGGGCGGTCTGAAGCTTTCTTT. It specifies CASSQTSIVITGRSEAFF.

This clone was recorded at least ten times. The chain carries TRBV28 and TRBJ2-7; 10 bases align to TRBD2. This CDR3 has 16 residues. CDR1 MDHEN and CDR2 SYDVKM come from the germline V gene. The ends lost 4 bases at V and 2 bases at J; junction bases unmatched: 8. DNA for the CDR3: TGTGCCAGCAGTTCTAGCGGGAGTACTTACACCTACGAGCAGTACTTC. Protein: CASSSSGSTYTYEQYF.

The rearrangement links TRBV5-6 to TRBJ2-2; weak D call: TRBD2 (6 bases). CDR1 is SGHDT, CDR2 YYEEEE, per germline. Trimming pared 4 bases from V and 3 bases from J, leaving 16 bases between. This CDR3 spans 16 amino acids. This CDR3 reads CASSTRDFGYTGELFF. As DNA, the CDR3 is TGTGCCAGCAGCACCCGGGACTTTGGATACACCGGGGAGCTGTTTTTT.

This chain connects TRBV7-8 to TRBJ2-3; D is perhaps TRBD2 (7 bases). The CDR3 length is 16 residues. Trimming cost V 7 bases and J 1 base, with 18 bases left between them. Germline values: CDR1 SGHVS, CDR2 FQNEAQ. The CDR3 DNA sequence: TGTGCCAGCATCCAAGTCTGGGGGGGGCGCACAGATACGCAGTATTTT. Translated, it gives CASIQVWGGRTDTQYF.

The chain employs TRBV5-1 and TRBJ1-1, with D possibly matching TRBD1 (6 bases). The length of the CDR3 is 15 residues. Germline V CDR1 and CDR2: SGHRS, YFSETQ. Deletions cut 4 bases from V and 1 base from J, with 14 bases between. DNA of the CDR3: TGCGCCAGCAGCGTGTTTGGGGGCGCGAACACTGAAGCTTTCTTT. It specifies CASSVFGGANTEAFF.

The rearrangement links TRBV4-1 to TRBJ1-6, with a weak D call TRBD1 (5 bases). V was trimmed by 4 bases and J by 0 bases, leaving 16 bases between them. The length of the CDR3 is 18 residues. From germline, CDR1 is MGHRA and CDR2 YSYEKL. CDR3 sequence reads: CASSPSRGGSSYNSPLHF. In nucleotides, the CDR3 is TGCGCCAGCAGCCCGTCACGGGGGGGGAGCTCCTATAATTCACCCCTCCACTTT.

The gene calls are TRBV10-3 and TRBJ1-1; 10 bases are shared with TRBD1. The CDR3 runs to 15 residues. V shed 2 bases, J shed 5 bases, and the junction held 5 bases outside the gene matches. The germline gives CDR1 ENHRY, CDR2 SYGVKD. CDR3 sequence (DNA): TGTGCCATCAGTGAGCCCGGGACAGGGGTTACTGAAGCTTTCTTT. Translating gives CAISEPGTGVTEAFF.

The chain joins TRBV12-3 or TRBV12-4 to TRBJ2-5; a weak D match, TRBD1 (6 bases). V was trimmed by 8 bases and J by 9 bases, leaving 13 bases between them. CDR3 length: 11 amino acids. The CDR3 sequence is CASSQGAAQYF. For the CDR3, the DNA is TGTGCCAGCTCACAGGGTGCGGCCCAGTACTTC.

This sequence joins TRBV10-1 and TRBJ2-2; 13 nucleotides line up with TRBD2. CDR3 length: 17 residues. V shed 7 bases, J shed 7 bases, and the junction held 12 bases outside the gene matches. Germline loops: CDR1 WNHNN, CDR2 SYGVQD (reference sequence). CDR3 sequence: CASKGTSGREWGGELFF. The CDR3 nucleotides read TGCGCCAGCAAAGGCACTAGCGGGAGGGAATGGGGCGGGGAGCTGTTTTTT.

The V and J genes are TRBV27 and TRBJ2-2; possibly TRBD1 for D (6 bases). Deletions cut 5 bases from V and 8 bases from J, with 15 bases between. CDR3 length: 14 residues. Germline values: CDR1 MNHEY, CDR2 SMNVEV (reference sequence). Here the CDR3 DNA reads TGTGCCAGCAGTCCACCGCGTGGGACAGGGGAGCTGTTTTTT. As protein: CASSPPRGTGELFF.

This chain connects TRBV19 to TRBJ2-3; perhaps TRBD1 as D (5 bases). The CDR3 loop spans 13 amino acids. V lost 9 bases and J 4 bases, leaving 14 bases between the germline ends. Looked up from germline, CDR1 is LNHDA and CDR2 is SQIVND (reference sequence). The CDR3: CASRVVGSDTQYF. The CDR3, as DNA: TGTGCCAGCAGGGTAGTGGGTTCAGATACGCAGTATTTT. The full variable domain, completed using reference TRBV19 and TRBJ2-3, is DGGITQSPKYLFRKEGQNVTLSCEQNLNHDAMYWYRQDPGQGLRLIYYSQIVNDFQKGDIAEGYSVSREKKESFPLTVTSAQKNPTAFYLCASRVVGSDTQYFGPGTRLTVL.

This chain connects TRBV24-1 to TRBJ1-2; no reliable D call. This CDR3 is 12 amino acids long. Germline lookup yields CDR1 KGHDR and CDR2 SFDVKD. Trimming took 0 bases from V and 7 from J, leaving 5 bases between them. Here the CDR3 reads CATSDLVGGYTF. CDR3 in DNA: TGTGCCACCAGTGATTTGGTCGGTGGCTACACCTTC.

The CDR3 sequence: CASSPRRLGLYEQYF. CDR3 DNA: TGTGCCAGCAGCCCCCGCCGGCTAGGTCTCTACGAGCAGTACTTC. The chain is built from TRBV7-8 and TRBJ2-7; no firm D call. The CDR3 is 15 amino acids. Between the trimmed V and J ends, which lost 5 bases and 3 bases, there was a span of 17 bases. CDR1 is SGHVS and CDR2 is FQNEAQ in the germline V gene.

The chain employs TRBV10-3 and TRBJ1-2; perhaps TRBD1 as D (6 bases). This CDR3 contains 15 residues. The V end lost 0 bases, the J end lost 0 bases, and 8 bases lay between the germline ends. Germline CDR1 and CDR2: ENHRY and SYGVKD. CDR3 amino acids: CAISESAGANYGYTF. As DNA, the CDR3 is TGTGCCATCAGTGAGTCCGCAGGGGCTAACTATGGCTACACCTTC.